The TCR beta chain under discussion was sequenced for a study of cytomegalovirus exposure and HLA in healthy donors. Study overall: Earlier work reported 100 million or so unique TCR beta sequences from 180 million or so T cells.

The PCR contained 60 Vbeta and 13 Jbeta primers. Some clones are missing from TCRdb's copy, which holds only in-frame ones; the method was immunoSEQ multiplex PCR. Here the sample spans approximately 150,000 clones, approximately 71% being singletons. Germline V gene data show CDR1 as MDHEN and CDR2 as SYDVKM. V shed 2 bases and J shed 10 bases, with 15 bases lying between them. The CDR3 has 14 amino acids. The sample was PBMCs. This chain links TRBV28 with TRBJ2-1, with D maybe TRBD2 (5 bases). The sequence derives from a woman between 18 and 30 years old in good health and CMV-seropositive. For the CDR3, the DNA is TGTGCCAGCAGTTTAGTGGGTCTAGCTTTCGAGCAGTTCTTC. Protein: CASSLVGLAFEQFF.